This TCR beta chain was sequenced in a study of TIL therapy for anti-PD-1-resistant metastatic lung cancer. This CDR3 contains 14 residues. CDR1 is SGHTA and CDR2 is FQGNSA in the germline V gene. V was cut by 2 bases and J by 4 bases, with 9 bases left in between. The libraries were made with immunoSEQ v3. The data were produced by immunoSEQ multiplex PCR, yet TCRdb's version contains in-frame clones alone and is incomplete. The table has under 35,000 clones, 74% seen once. Time point: pre-treatment sample, taken before nivolumab and TIL therapy. This clone was seen more than once but under ten times.

The sample consisted of blood, taken at baseline. This chain connects TRBV7-2 to TRBJ1-5; maybe TRBD1 (5 bases). This sequence was found in a woman aged 25-80 years with non-small cell lung cancer. The CDR3 DNA sequence: TGTGCCAGCAGCTTAAGTGGGGGGAATCAGCCCCAGCATTTT. Its protein product is CASSLSGGNQPQHF.